Sequencing of this TCR beta chain was carried out in a study of beta chain features in type 1 diabetes. This CDR3 spans 11 amino acids. The V gene lost 7 bases and the J gene lost 4 bases, with 6 bases spanning the gap. Germline CDR1 and CDR2: ENHRY and SYGVKD. Expressed TCRB transcripts were sequenced because the isolated RNA had all been reverse transcribed beforehand. Mean read depth for naive, central memory and regulatory T cell samples was approximately 3.57 million reads. Only in-frame clones appear in the TCRdb table, and some are missing; sequencing was by immunoSEQ multiplex PCR. The repertoire holds around 600,000 clones, with roughly 12% as singletons. This clone was picked up a small number of times. Its antigen is not identified. Study results and caveats: Moderately but significantly shorter TCRB CDR3s were found in Type 1 diabetes patients in all four CD4+ subsets. Sequencing used cDNA, and cells with high TCR expression could therefore be over-represented. For TCRB rearrangement, an influence of HLA type remained unresolved here. Insertion counts at VDJ junctions were lower in type 1 diabetes patients, who also showed more deletions there.

The sample consisted of naive CD4+ T cells from blood. This clonotype originated in a man aged 25 to 40 with type 1 diabetes. V usage is TRBV10-3 and J usage is TRBJ2-3; weak D call: TRBD1 (5 bases). CDR3 nucleotides: TGTGCCATCAAAGGGGCAGATACGCAGTATTTT. This gives the protein CAIKGADTQYF.